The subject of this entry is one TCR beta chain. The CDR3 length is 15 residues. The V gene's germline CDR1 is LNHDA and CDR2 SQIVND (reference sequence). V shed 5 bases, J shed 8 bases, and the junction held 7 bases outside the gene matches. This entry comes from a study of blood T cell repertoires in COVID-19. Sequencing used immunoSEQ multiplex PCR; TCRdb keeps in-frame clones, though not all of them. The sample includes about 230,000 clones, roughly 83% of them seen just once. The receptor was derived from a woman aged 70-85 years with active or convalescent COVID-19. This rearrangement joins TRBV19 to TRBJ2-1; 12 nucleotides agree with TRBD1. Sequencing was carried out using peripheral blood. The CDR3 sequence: CASSRPGQGAYEQFF. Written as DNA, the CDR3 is TGTGCCAGTAGTCGCCCGGGACAGGGGGCTTATGAGCAGTTCTTC. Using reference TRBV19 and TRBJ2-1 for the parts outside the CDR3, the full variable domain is DGGITQSPKYLFRKEGQNVTLSCEQNLNHDAMYWYRQDPGQGLRLIYYSQIVNDFQKGDIAEGYSVSREKKESFPLTVTSAQKNPTAFYLCASSRPGQGAYEQFFGPGTRLTVL.